This T cell receptor beta chain was recorded in a study of ipilimumab plus nivolumab after autologous stem cell transplantation. For the study at large: Median doses per patient: about 5 ipilimumab, under 10 nivolumab.

Checkpoint therapy with ipilimumab 1 mg/kg began 14 to 28 days after transplant. Profiling relied on immunoSEQ multiplex PCR, and the TCRdb table lists in-frame clones only, not all of them. The table shows some 41,000 clones, with around 92% occurring only once. CDR1 is SGHTA, CDR2 FQGNSA, per germline. The trim removed 3 bases at V and 9 bases at J, leaving 7 bases unmatched. The CDR3 is 15 amino acids. The source was PBMCs, collected in a trial of ipilimumab plus nivolumab as post-transplant consolidation. This rearrangement joins TRBV7-2 to TRBJ2-1, with 11 bases matching TRBD2. This sequence originates from a male donor with multiple myeloma. The CDR3 coding sequence is TGTGCCAGCAGCTTCTCCGGGACTAGCGGCCGTGAGCAGTTCTTC. Translating it yields CASSFSGTSGREQFF.